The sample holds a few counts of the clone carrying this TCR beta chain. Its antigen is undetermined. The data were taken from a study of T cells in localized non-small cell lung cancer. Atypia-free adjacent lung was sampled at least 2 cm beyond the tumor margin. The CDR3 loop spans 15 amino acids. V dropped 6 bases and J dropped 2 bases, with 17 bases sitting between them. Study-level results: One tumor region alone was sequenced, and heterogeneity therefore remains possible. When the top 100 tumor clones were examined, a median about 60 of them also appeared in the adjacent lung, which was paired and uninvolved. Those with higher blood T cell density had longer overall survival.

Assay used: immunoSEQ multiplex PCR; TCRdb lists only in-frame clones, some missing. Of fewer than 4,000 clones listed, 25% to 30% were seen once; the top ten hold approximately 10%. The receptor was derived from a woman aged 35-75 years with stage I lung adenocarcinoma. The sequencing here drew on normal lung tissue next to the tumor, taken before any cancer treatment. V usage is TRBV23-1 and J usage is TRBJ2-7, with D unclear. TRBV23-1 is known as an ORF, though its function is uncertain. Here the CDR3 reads CASSQTRSLPYEQYF. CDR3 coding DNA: TGCGCCAGCAGCCAAACCCGGTCCCTACCCTACGAGCAGTACTTC.